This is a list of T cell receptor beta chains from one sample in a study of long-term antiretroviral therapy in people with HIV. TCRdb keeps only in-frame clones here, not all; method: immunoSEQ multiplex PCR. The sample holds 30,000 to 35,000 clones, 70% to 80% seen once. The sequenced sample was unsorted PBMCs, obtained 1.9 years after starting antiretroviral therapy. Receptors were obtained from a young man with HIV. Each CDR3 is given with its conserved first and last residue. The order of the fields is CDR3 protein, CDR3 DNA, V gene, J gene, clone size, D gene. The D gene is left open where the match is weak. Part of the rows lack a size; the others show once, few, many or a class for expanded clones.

cdr3_aa: CASSAGLATTGELFF
cdr3_nt: TGCGCCAGCAGCGCCGGACTAGCGACCACCGGGGAGCTGTTTTTT
v_call: TRBV5-1
j_call: TRBJ2-2
clone_size: once
d_call: TRBD2

cdr3_aa: CAWSVWGAGGYTF
cdr3_nt: TGTGCCTGGAGTGTTTGGGGGGCAGGTGGCTACACCTTC
v_call: TRBV30
j_call: TRBJ1-2
clone_size: -
d_call: -

cdr3_aa: CASSPTARFNSPLHF
cdr3_nt: TGTGCCAGCAGCCCCACCGCAAGATTCAATTCACCCCTCCACTTT
v_call: TRBV7-3
j_call: TRBJ1-6
clone_size: -
d_call: -

cdr3_aa: CASSVAPTDTQYF
cdr3_nt: TGTGCCAGCAGCGTAGCACCGACAGATACGCAGTATTTT
v_call: TRBV9
j_call: TRBJ2-3
clone_size: once
d_call: -

cdr3_aa: CASRTRDHTEAFF
cdr3_nt: TGTGCCAGCAGAACTAGGGATCACACTGAAGCTTTCTTT
v_call: TRBV6-5
j_call: TRBJ1-1
clone_size: -
d_call: -

cdr3_aa: CASSQSTGDITGELFF
cdr3_nt: TGCGCCAGCAGCCAGTCGACAGGGGATATCACCGGGGAGCTGTTTTTT
v_call: TRBV4-1
j_call: TRBJ2-2
clone_size: few
d_call: TRBD1

cdr3_aa: CASSFTQNTEAFF
cdr3_nt: TGTGCCAGCAGCTTCACGCAGAACACTGAAGCTTTCTTT
v_call: TRBV7-3
j_call: TRBJ1-1
clone_size: -
d_call: -

cdr3_aa: CASSKDRGANYGYTF
cdr3_nt: TGTGCCAGCAGCAAAGACAGGGGAGCTAACTATGGCTACACCTTC
v_call: TRBV2
j_call: TRBJ1-2
clone_size: once
d_call: TRBD1

cdr3_aa: CASSFQGYGYTF
cdr3_nt: TGTGCCAGCAGTTTCCAGGGATACGGCTACACCTTC
v_call: TRBV28
j_call: TRBJ1-2
clone_size: -
d_call: -

cdr3_aa: CASSLALTGVDGYTF
cdr3_nt: TGTGCCAGCAGCTTAGCCCTCACAGGGGTCGATGGCTACACCTTC
v_call: TRBV11-2
j_call: TRBJ1-2
clone_size: -
d_call: TRBD1

cdr3_aa: CSVEASGTSYPEQYF
cdr3_nt: TGCAGCGTTGAAGCCTCCGGGACTAGCTACCCTGAGCAGTACTTC
v_call: TRBV29-1
j_call: TRBJ2-7
clone_size: few
d_call: TRBD2

cdr3_aa: CATQTNTEAFF
cdr3_nt: TGTGCCACCCAGACCAACACTGAAGCTTTCTTT
v_call: TRBV28
j_call: TRBJ1-1
clone_size: -
d_call: -

cdr3_aa: CASSPGLAYTGELFF
cdr3_nt: TGTGCTAGCAGCCCGGGACTAGCTTACACCGGGGAGCTGTTTTTT
v_call: TRBV7-7
j_call: TRBJ2-2
clone_size: -
d_call: TRBD2

cdr3_aa: CASTSRGTGFVVGNQPQHF
cdr3_nt: TGTGCCAGTACTTCTAGAGGGACAGGGTTTGTTGTTGGCAATCAGCCCCAGCATTTT
v_call: TRBV19
j_call: TRBJ1-5
clone_size: -
d_call: TRBD1

cdr3_aa: CSVDVTATDTQYF
cdr3_nt: TGCAGCGTTGATGTGACGGCCACAGATACGCAGTATTTT
v_call: TRBV29-1
j_call: TRBJ2-3
clone_size: -
d_call: -

cdr3_aa: CASSSEGPSNSPLHF
cdr3_nt: TGTGCCAGCAGCTCAGAGGGGCCAAGTAATTCACCCCTCCACTTT
v_call: TRBV13
j_call: TRBJ1-6
clone_size: few
d_call: -

cdr3_aa: CASSLAPWGGSLNEQFF
cdr3_nt: TGCGCCAGCAGCTTGGCCCCCTGGGGCGGCTCCCTCAATGAGCAGTTCTTC
v_call: TRBV5-1
j_call: TRBJ2-1
clone_size: -
d_call: -

cdr3_aa: CASSETDYDNSPLHF
cdr3_nt: TGTGCCAGCAGCGAGACAGATTACGATAATTCACCCCTCCACTTT
v_call: TRBV9
j_call: TRBJ1-6
clone_size: -
d_call: -

cdr3_aa: CAISEGRYSYNEQFF
cdr3_nt: TGTGCCATCAGTGAAGGACGCTATTCCTACAATGAGCAGTTCTTC
v_call: TRBV10-3
j_call: TRBJ2-1
clone_size: -
d_call: -

cdr3_aa: CASSPSGGNQPQHF
cdr3_nt: TGTGCCAGCTCACCATCGGGGGGCAATCAGCCCCAGCATTTT
v_call: TRBV18
j_call: TRBJ1-5
clone_size: -
d_call: -

cdr3_aa: CASSYKQGATQYF
cdr3_nt: TGTGCCAGCAGTTATAAACAGGGTGCGACCCAGTACTTC
v_call: TRBV28
j_call: TRBJ2-5
clone_size: -
d_call: -

cdr3_aa: CASSKDWGNRGSQQNTEAFF
cdr3_nt: TGTGCCAGCAGCAAAGACTGGGGAAACAGGGGGTCACAGCAGAACACTGAAGCTTTCTTT
v_call: TRBV21-1
j_call: TRBJ1-1
clone_size: -
d_call: -

cdr3_aa: CASSDGRASNQPQHF
cdr3_nt: TGTGCCAGCAGTGATGGCAGGGCAAGCAATCAGCCCCAGCATTTT
v_call: TRBV2
j_call: TRBJ1-5
clone_size: -
d_call: -

cdr3_aa: CASSLATGTLSYEQYF
cdr3_nt: TGCGCCAGCAGCTTGGCCACCGGGACACTTTCCTACGAGCAGTACTTC
v_call: TRBV5-1
j_call: TRBJ2-7
clone_size: -
d_call: -

cdr3_aa: CASSSGGSYNSPLHF
cdr3_nt: TGTGCCAGCAGTTCCGGTGGGTCCTATAATTCACCCCTCCACTTT
v_call: TRBV2
j_call: TRBJ1-6
clone_size: -
d_call: -

cdr3_aa: CASSLVFRDRGYQPQHF
cdr3_nt: TGTGCCAGCAGCTTGGTGTTCCGGGACAGGGGGTATCAGCCCCAGCATTTT
v_call: TRBV5-5
j_call: TRBJ1-5
clone_size: -
d_call: TRBD1

cdr3_aa: CSVGRAGSEKLFF
cdr3_nt: TGCAGCGTCGGGCGAGCAGGATCTGAAAAACTGTTTTTT
v_call: TRBV29-1
j_call: TRBJ1-4
clone_size: once
d_call: -

cdr3_aa: CSVESGGHYGYTF
cdr3_nt: TGCAGCGTTGAATCGGGGGGGCACTATGGCTACACCTTC
v_call: TRBV29-1
j_call: TRBJ1-2
clone_size: -
d_call: -

cdr3_aa: CASSISPLGAGELFF
cdr3_nt: TGTGCCAGCAGCATAAGCCCTTTAGGTGCCGGGGAGCTGTTTTTT
v_call: TRBV11-1
j_call: TRBJ2-2
clone_size: -
d_call: -

cdr3_aa: CASSLIGDGEQYF
cdr3_nt: TGTGCCAGCAGCTTAATAGGGGACGGGGAGCAGTACTTC
v_call: TRBV7-9
j_call: TRBJ2-7
clone_size: -
d_call: -

cdr3_aa: CASSLGGHRGRGHQPQHF
cdr3_nt: TGTGCCAGCAGCTTAGGGGGTCACAGGGGGCGCGGTCATCAGCCCCAGCATTTT
v_call: TRBV11-2
j_call: TRBJ1-5
clone_size: -
d_call: TRBD1

cdr3_aa: CASSYYDQGSNEKLFF
cdr3_nt: TGTGCCAGCAGTTACTATGACCAGGGTTCAAATGAAAAACTGTTTTTT
v_call: TRBV6-6
j_call: TRBJ1-4
clone_size: -
d_call: -

cdr3_aa: CASSFEGGASTEAFF
cdr3_nt: TGTGCCAGCAGTTTTGAGGGGGGGGCGAGCACTGAAGCTTTCTTT
v_call: TRBV28
j_call: TRBJ1-1
clone_size: -
d_call: -

cdr3_aa: CSASKSYGYTF
cdr3_nt: TGCAGTGCTAGCAAGAGCTATGGCTACACCTTC
v_call: TRBV20-1
j_call: TRBJ1-2
clone_size: -
d_call: -

cdr3_aa: CATSRGASTNEKLFF
cdr3_nt: TGTGCCACCAGCAGAGGCGCCTCGACGAATGAAAAACTGTTTTTT
v_call: TRBV15
j_call: TRBJ1-4
clone_size: -
d_call: -

cdr3_aa: CASSLTRDTEAFF
cdr3_nt: TGTGCCAGCAGTTTAACTAGGGATACTGAAGCTTTCTTT
v_call: TRBV27
j_call: TRBJ1-1
clone_size: -
d_call: -

cdr3_aa: CASSFGKGVGELFF
cdr3_nt: TGTGCCAGCAGTTTCGGGAAGGGTGTCGGGGAGCTGTTTTTT
v_call: TRBV27
j_call: TRBJ2-2
clone_size: few
d_call: -

cdr3_aa: CASSSGQGGLINYGYTF
cdr3_nt: TGCGCCAGCAGCTCGGGACAGGGGGGCCTAATTAACTATGGCTACACCTTC
v_call: TRBV5-1
j_call: TRBJ1-2
clone_size: -
d_call: TRBD1

cdr3_aa: CASSAQQRNTIYF
cdr3_nt: TGTGCCAGCAGCGCCCAACAAAGAAACACCATATATTTT
v_call: TRBV9
j_call: TRBJ1-3
clone_size: -
d_call: -

cdr3_aa: CASSLGTGGTYEQYF
cdr3_nt: TGTGCCAGCAGCTTAGGGACAGGGGGTACCTACGAGCAGTACTTC
v_call: TRBV13
j_call: TRBJ2-7
clone_size: -
d_call: TRBD1

cdr3_aa: CASRPRDNNNSPLHF
cdr3_nt: TGCGCCAGCAGGCCAAGGGACAACAATAATTCACCCCTCCACTTT
v_call: TRBV4-1
j_call: TRBJ1-6
clone_size: -
d_call: -

cdr3_aa: CASSFVMAENTGELFF
cdr3_nt: TGTGCCAGCAGCTTCGTCATGGCCGAGAACACCGGGGAGCTGTTTTTT
v_call: TRBV7-3
j_call: TRBJ2-2
clone_size: -
d_call: -

cdr3_aa: CASARGGRQETQYF
cdr3_nt: TGTGCCAGCGCTCGAGGCGGGAGGCAAGAGACCCAGTACTTC
v_call: TRBV7-9
j_call: TRBJ2-5
clone_size: -
d_call: TRBD2

cdr3_aa: CASSGGGWGEKLFF
cdr3_nt: TGTGCCAGCAGCGGAGGGGGATGGGGTGAAAAACTGTTTTTT
v_call: TRBV9
j_call: TRBJ1-4
clone_size: once
d_call: -

cdr3_aa: CASRPHGTSGTGELFF
cdr3_nt: TGTGCCAGCAGGCCCCACGGGACTAGCGGCACCGGGGAGCTGTTTTTT
v_call: TRBV6-6
j_call: TRBJ2-2
clone_size: once
d_call: TRBD2

cdr3_aa: CASSERIPAYNEQFF
cdr3_nt: TGTGCCAGCAGTGAAAGGATACCTGCTTACAATGAGCAGTTCTTC
v_call: TRBV6-1
j_call: TRBJ2-1
clone_size: once
d_call: -

cdr3_aa: CAILTGRVTTDTQYF
cdr3_nt: TGTGCCATCCTGACAGGCCGTGTGACCACAGATACGCAGTATTTT
v_call: TRBV6-1
j_call: TRBJ2-3
clone_size: -
d_call: -